This T cell receptor beta chain was recorded in a study of blood T cell repertoires in COVID-19 (dated by TCRdb to between 2020 and 2021). About the study as a whole: Collaborator samples came from the United States, Italy and Spain and covered acute and convalescent phases of COVID-19. The material from the prospective study consisted of cDNA or gDNA derived from T cells, B-cell-depleted T cells, or PBMCs. The dataset comprised deeply sampled blood TCRbeta repertoires from subjects exposed to, actively infected with, or recovered from COVID-19. The repertoires were released in a freely available public database intended as a resource for research on the immune response to SARS-CoV-2. Samples came from the ongoing ImmuneRACE study (first 160 participants) plus 1,254 subjects from 6 global collaborators. Nearly every sample came with metadata listing a de-identified subject ID, COVID-19 status, age in years and sex. HLA class I and class II types, where available, came from metadata supplied by the sample provider rather than from assay-based typing. What the study reported, not specific to this receptor: The quantity of clinical and demographic metadata differed by source and by participant and was supplied without curation.

TCRbeta CDR3 regions were amplified from genomic DNA by means of the immunoSEQ Assay, a bias-controlled multiplex PCR. The paper's processing steps were these. The number of nucleated cells in each sample was estimated from the amplification of reference gene primers within the assay. To quantify the absolute abundance of each unique TCRbeta CDR3 rearrangement, sequence reads were collapsed and filtered. Productive Simpson clonality was computed per sample as the square root of Simpson's diversity index over productive rearrangements. Drawn from immuneACCESS, this table holds only the in-frame rearrangements with V and J called that TCRdb kept. Clones are partly lost; checked studies trace under half to an unresolved V gene and leave the rest unexplained. D and trimming come from the DNA, and the V and J calls and clone size come from that table. The sample includes 150,000 to 200,000 clones, with approximately 81% observed a single time. Jointly, the top ten make up approximately 15% of the sample.

As for this clone: There is no known antigen for this receptor. No much larger clonotype is one base removed from it; base qualities were not supplied.

One collaborating source in Seattle enrolled patients during active infection and followed them longitudinally through the course of disease. The collaborating institutions used their own protocols to collect whole blood in K2EDTA tubes. For TCRbeta analysis, collaborators shipped samples as frozen whole blood, isolated PBMCs, or DNA extracted from either of those sample types. The CDR3 runs 11 amino acids, cysteine and phenylalanine included. Just the 33-base CDR3 DNA is kept, in frame starting at base 1. CDR1 and CDR2 are drawn from the germline V gene (reference sequence): LNHDA, SQIVND. Trimming removed 6 bases from V and 8 bases from J, leaving 10 bases between the germline ends.

The sequence joins TRBV19 to TRBJ1-1, with no confident D gene call. The receptor's source is a woman aged 70-85 years with COVID-19, enrolled during active disease. The source material was peripheral blood. CDR3 sequence: CASRTGREAFF. The nucleotide sequence reads TGTGCCAGTAGGACCGGGAGAGAAGCTTTCTTT. Beyond the CDR3, the reference TRBV19 and TRBJ1-1 genes provide the residues; the full variable domain reads: DGGITQSPKYLFRKEGQNVTLSCEQNLNHDAMYWYRQDPGQGLRLIYYSQIVNDFQKGDIAEGYSVSREKKESFPLTVTSAQKNPTAFYLCASRTGREAFFGQGTRLTVV.